A selection of T cell receptor beta chains follows, all from one sample in a study of CD8 T cells in ankylosing spondylitis. TCRdb re-called the 5' RACE reads with MiXCR, one entry per CDR3 protein. The table includes about 220,000 distinct CDR3 sequences, approximately 20% detected once. The specimen sequenced was blood, either unsorted or a sorted T cell fraction (not recorded which). Source of these receptors: a male donor with ankylosing spondylitis. Each CDR3 is given with its conserved first and last residue. The order of the fields is V gene, clone size, J gene, D gene, CDR3 length, CDR3 protein, CDR3 DNA. A D gene is named only where the DNA matches it firmly. Clone size is not always given. Where it is, it says once, few, many or a class for expanded clones.

v_gene: TRBV11-2
abundance: .
j_gene: TRBJ2-7
d_gene: .
len: 15
CDR3aa: CASSLRTLPGYEQYF
CDR3nt: TGTGCCAGCAGCTTAAGGACCCTTCCCGGCTACGAGCAGTACTTC

v_gene: TRBV4-3
abundance: many
j_gene: TRBJ1-1
d_gene: .
len: 15
CDR3aa: CASSQAWTMNTEAFF
CDR3nt: TGCGCCAGCAGCCAAGCATGGACAATGAACACTGAAGCTTTCTTT

v_gene: TRBV6-1
abundance: few
j_gene: TRBJ2-1
d_gene: TRBD1
len: 13
CDR3aa: CASRDRGYNEQFF
CDR3nt: TGTGCCAGCAGGGACAGGGGTTACAATGAGCAGTTCTTC

v_gene: TRBV9
abundance: few
j_gene: TRBJ2-7
d_gene: TRBD1
len: 15
CDR3aa: CASSATGTGYYEQYF
CDR3nt: TGTGCCAGCAGCGCCACCGGGACAGGGTACTACGAGCAGTACTTC

v_gene: TRBV4-2
abundance: .
j_gene: TRBJ1-1
d_gene: .
len: 15
CDR3aa: CASSQGPLMNTEAFF
CDR3nt: TGTGCCAGCAGCCAAGGACCCCTTATGAACACTGAAGCTTTCTTT

v_gene: TRBV28
abundance: .
j_gene: TRBJ2-7
d_gene: TRBD2
len: 15
CDR3aa: CATARRRTSGYEQYF
CDR3nt: TGTGCCACCGCCCGCCGTAGGACTAGCGGCTACGAGCAGTACTTC

v_gene: TRBV12-3/TRBV12-4
abundance: few
j_gene: TRBJ1-2
d_gene: .
len: 13
CDR3aa: CASSLGVAVGYTF
CDR3nt: TGTGCCAGCAGCCTTGGGGTTGCCGTGGGCTACACCTTC

v_gene: TRBV7-9
abundance: .
j_gene: TRBJ2-7
d_gene: TRBD1
len: 15
CDR3aa: CASSLESGGYYEQYF
CDR3nt: TGTGCCAGCAGCTTAGAATCAGGGGGCTACTACGAGCAGTACTTC

v_gene: TRBV3-1
abundance: .
j_gene: TRBJ1-1
d_gene: TRBD1
len: 18
CDR3aa: CASSQRSTGREMNTEAFF
CDR3nt: TGTGCCAGCAGCCAACGCTCGACAGGGAGGGAGATGAACACTGAAGCTTTCTTT

v_gene: TRBV30
abundance: .
j_gene: TRBJ1-5
d_gene: .
len: 13
CDR3aa: CAWSVDSNQPQHF
CDR3nt: TGTGCCTGGAGTGTGGATAGCAATCAGCCCCAGCATTTT

v_gene: TRBV29-1
abundance: many
j_gene: TRBJ2-5
d_gene: .
len: 14
CDR3aa: CSVGLQGGQETQYF
CDR3nt: TGCAGCGTCGGTTTACAGGGAGGCCAAGAGACCCAGTACTTC

v_gene: TRBV27
abundance: .
j_gene: TRBJ2-7
d_gene: .
len: 14
CDR3aa: CASSPTSYIHEQYF
CDR3nt: TGTGCCAGCAGCCCCACTAGTTACATCCACGAGCAGTACTTC

v_gene: TRBV7-9
abundance: .
j_gene: TRBJ1-1
d_gene: .
len: 14
CDR3aa: CASSPTTGGTEAFF
CDR3nt: TGTGCCAGCAGCCCCACTACCGGGGGCACTGAAGCTTTCTTT

v_gene: TRBV23-1
abundance: .
j_gene: TRBJ2-4
d_gene: TRBD1
len: 19
CDR3aa: CASSHHRDRDMRAKNIQYF
CDR3nt: TGCGCCAGCAGTCACCACCGGGACAGGGATATGAGGGCCAAAAACATTCAGTACTTC

v_gene: TRBV28
abundance: .
j_gene: TRBJ2-5
d_gene: .
len: 13
CDR3aa: CASRPPTEETQYF
CDR3nt: TGTGCCAGCAGGCCTCCTACCGAAGAGACCCAGTACTTC

v_gene: TRBV10-3
abundance: few
j_gene: TRBJ2-5
d_gene: TRBD2
len: 16
CDR3aa: CAISEPTGLAGETQYF
CDR3nt: TGTGCCATCAGTGAGCCCACCGGACTAGCGGGAGAGACCCAGTACTTC

v_gene: TRBV4-3
abundance: .
j_gene: TRBJ2-7
d_gene: TRBD2
len: 18
CDR3aa: CASSQDLVPSGRGNEQYF
CDR3nt: TGCGCCAGCAGCCAAGATCTAGTGCCTAGCGGGAGAGGGAACGAGCAGTACTTC

v_gene: TRBV5-1
abundance: .
j_gene: TRBJ2-2
d_gene: TRBD1
len: 16
CDR3aa: CASSSGGTPKTGELFF
CDR3nt: TGCGCCAGCAGCTCAGGGGGAACCCCGAAGACCGGGGAGCTGTTTTTT

v_gene: TRBV29-1
abundance: many
j_gene: TRBJ2-5
d_gene: TRBD1
len: 13
CDR3aa: CSGDRGHQETQYF
CDR3nt: TGCAGCGGCGACAGGGGACACCAAGAGACCCAGTACTTC

v_gene: TRBV6-5
abundance: few
j_gene: TRBJ2-1
d_gene: .
len: 15
CDR3aa: CASSYFGGLGNEQFF
CDR3nt: TGTGCCAGCAGTTACTTCGGAGGGCTCGGGAATGAGCAGTTCTTC

v_gene: TRBV15
abundance: few
j_gene: TRBJ2-7
d_gene: TRBD2
len: 16
CDR3aa: CATSTSLGSGRNEQYF
CDR3nt: TGTGCCACCAGCACCTCTTTGGGTAGCGGGAGGAACGAGCAGTACTTC

v_gene: TRBV7-8
abundance: .
j_gene: TRBJ1-2
d_gene: .
len: 17
CDR3aa: CASSLEAAAGQLNGYTF
CDR3nt: TGTGCCAGCAGCTTAGAGGCCGCGGCGGGGCAGCTGAATGGCTACACCTTC

v_gene: TRBV4-1
abundance: .
j_gene: TRBJ2-5
d_gene: .
len: 16
CDR3aa: CASSLLGGWGKETQYF
CDR3nt: TGCGCCAGCAGCCTCCTAGGGGGATGGGGGAAAGAGACCCAGTACTTC

v_gene: TRBV5-1
abundance: few
j_gene: TRBJ1-4
d_gene: .
len: 15
CDR3aa: CASSLDPGSNEKLFF
CDR3nt: TGCGCCAGCAGCTTGGATCCGGGCTCTAATGAAAAACTGTTTTTT

v_gene: TRBV20-1
abundance: .
j_gene: TRBJ2-5
d_gene: .
len: 15
CDR3aa: CSASEWGQKGETQYF
CDR3nt: TGCAGTGCTAGTGAATGGGGCCAAAAGGGAGAGACCCAGTACTTC

v_gene: TRBV27
abundance: few
j_gene: TRBJ1-1
d_gene: .
len: 12
CDR3aa: CASSSGATEAFF
CDR3nt: TGTGCCAGCAGTTCCGGAGCAACTGAAGCTTTCTTT

v_gene: TRBV7-8
abundance: .
j_gene: TRBJ2-1
d_gene: TRBD2
len: 15
CDR3aa: CASSEASGGMDEQFF
CDR3nt: TGTGCCAGCAGCGAAGCTAGCGGGGGTATGGATGAGCAGTTCTTC

v_gene: TRBV5-6
abundance: .
j_gene: TRBJ1-4
d_gene: .
len: 16
CDR3aa: CASSLVPDGTNEKLFF
CDR3nt: TGTGCCAGCAGCTTGGTGCCAGACGGAACTAATGAAAAACTGTTTTTT

v_gene: TRBV18
abundance: .
j_gene: TRBJ2-7
d_gene: .
len: 15
CDR3aa: CASSTPGRGTYEQYF
CDR3nt: TGTGCCAGCTCGACTCCGGGACGGGGAACCTACGAGCAGTACTTC

v_gene: TRBV6-4
abundance: .
j_gene: TRBJ1-4
d_gene: .
len: 11
CDR3aa: CRRETNEKLFF
CDR3nt: TGTCGACGGGAAACTAATGAAAAACTGTTTTTT

v_gene: TRBV12-3/TRBV12-4
abundance: few
j_gene: TRBJ2-1
d_gene: TRBD2
len: 15
CDR3aa: CASSPKREPWNEQFF
CDR3nt: TGTGCCAGCAGTCCAAAGCGGGAGCCCTGGAATGAGCAGTTCTTC

v_gene: TRBV13
abundance: few
j_gene: TRBJ2-7
d_gene: TRBD2
len: 16
CDR3aa: CASSLGLAGDSYEQYF
CDR3nt: TGTGCCAGCAGCTTAGGGCTAGCGGGGGATTCCTACGAGCAGTACTTC

v_gene: TRBV30
abundance: few
j_gene: TRBJ1-2
d_gene: .
len: 12
CDR3aa: CAWRTSFYGYTF
CDR3nt: TGTGCCTGGAGAACCAGCTTCTATGGCTACACCTTC

v_gene: TRBV28
abundance: .
j_gene: TRBJ2-1
d_gene: TRBD2
len: 15
CDR3aa: CASSPTSGRTNEQFF
CDR3nt: TGTGCCAGCAGCCCGACTAGCGGGAGAACCAATGAGCAGTTCTTC

v_gene: TRBV7-6
abundance: .
j_gene: TRBJ2-3
d_gene: TRBD2
len: 13
CDR3aa: CASSGGVTDTQYF
CDR3nt: TGTGCCAGCAGCGGGGGGGTCACAGATACGCAGTATTTT

v_gene: TRBV20-1
abundance: .
j_gene: TRBJ2-1
d_gene: .
len: 11
CDR3aa: CSGEDFDEQFF
CDR3nt: TGCAGTGGGGAAGATTTCGATGAGCAGTTCTTC

v_gene: TRBV7-6
abundance: .
j_gene: TRBJ1-6
d_gene: .
len: 12
CDR3aa: CASSLGGAPLHF
CDR3nt: TGTGCCAGCAGCTTAGGGGGGGCACCCCTCCACTTT

v_gene: TRBV2
abundance: few
j_gene: TRBJ1-5
d_gene: TRBD1
len: 12
CDR3aa: CASRQGNQPQHF
CDR3nt: TGTGCCAGCAGACAGGGGAATCAGCCCCAGCATTTT

v_gene: TRBV7-6
abundance: few
j_gene: TRBJ2-1
d_gene: .
len: 16
CDR3aa: CASSLVGPSSYNEQFF
CDR3nt: TGTGCCAGCAGCTTAGTGGGCCCCAGCTCCTACAATGAGCAGTTCTTC

v_gene: TRBV12-3/TRBV12-4
abundance: few
j_gene: TRBJ2-7
d_gene: .
len: 14
CDR3aa: CASRPTEGSGEQYF
CDR3nt: TGTGCCAGCAGGCCGACGGAGGGTTCAGGCGAGCAGTACTTC

v_gene: TRBV6-2/TRBV6-3
abundance: few
j_gene: TRBJ2-2
d_gene: TRBD2
len: 16
CDR3aa: CASMELAGPNTGELFF
CDR3nt: TGTGCCAGCATGGAACTAGCGGGGCCGAACACCGGGGAGCTGTTTTTT

v_gene: TRBV5-1
abundance: few
j_gene: TRBJ2-5
d_gene: .
len: 14
CDR3aa: CASSLGLDPETQYF
CDR3nt: TGCGCCAGCAGCTTGGGATTGGATCCGGAGACCCAGTACTTC

v_gene: TRBV4-1
abundance: few
j_gene: TRBJ1-1
d_gene: .
len: 16
CDR3aa: CASSQDSPDRNTEAFF
CDR3nt: TGCGCCAGCAGCCAAGATTCACCGGACAGGAACACTGAAGCTTTCTTT

v_gene: TRBV6-1
abundance: .
j_gene: TRBJ2-5
d_gene: .
len: 16
CDR3aa: CASSEDSLGVLKTQYF
CDR3nt: TGTGCCAGCAGTGAAGATTCGCTTGGGGTTCTGAAGACCCAGTACTTC

v_gene: TRBV20-1
abundance: .
j_gene: TRBJ1-2
d_gene: .
len: 17
CDR3aa: CSARDFGLKVDYYGYTF
CDR3nt: TGCAGTGCTAGAGATTTTGGACTCAAGGTAGACTACTATGGCTACACCTTC

v_gene: TRBV4-1
abundance: many
j_gene: TRBJ2-2
d_gene: .
len: 15
CDR3aa: CASSQEGRGTGELFF
CDR3nt: TGCGCCAGCAGCCAAGAAGGGCGAGGCACCGGGGAGCTGTTTTTT

v_gene: TRBV20-1
abundance: few
j_gene: TRBJ2-7
d_gene: TRBD2
len: 15
CDR3aa: CSARDSGTHSYEQYF
CDR3nt: TGCAGTGCTAGAGATAGCGGGACCCACTCCTACGAGCAGTACTTC

v_gene: TRBV4-1
abundance: few
j_gene: TRBJ2-2
d_gene: TRBD2
len: 17
CDR3aa: CASSQDGAGGNTGELFF
CDR3nt: TGCGCCAGCAGCCAAGATGGGGCGGGAGGAAACACCGGGGAGCTGTTTTTT

v_gene: TRBV12-3/TRBV12-4
abundance: .
j_gene: TRBJ1-1
d_gene: .
len: 16
CDR3aa: CASSPHWDQANTEAFF
CDR3nt: TGTGCCAGCAGCCCTCACTGGGACCAGGCGAACACTGAAGCTTTCTTT

v_gene: TRBV20-1
abundance: .
j_gene: TRBJ2-1
d_gene: TRBD2
len: 14
CDR3aa: CSASPSGTNNEQFF
CDR3nt: TGCAGTGCTAGCCCTAGCGGGACAAACAATGAGCAGTTCTTC

v_gene: TRBV4-1
abundance: .
j_gene: TRBJ1-1
d_gene: .
len: 17
CDR3aa: CASSPLRNGPLNTEAFF
CDR3nt: TGCGCCAGCAGCCCTCTACGAAACGGTCCCTTAAACACTGAAGCTTTCTTT

v_gene: TRBV29-1
abundance: many
j_gene: TRBJ2-7
d_gene: TRBD2
len: 15
CDR3aa: CSARDSSGVSYEQYF
CDR3nt: TGCAGCGCTCGAGACTCAAGCGGGGTCTCCTACGAGCAGTACTTC

v_gene: TRBV4-1
abundance: .
j_gene: TRBJ2-2
d_gene: .
len: 14
CDR3aa: CASSQDQSTGELFF
CDR3nt: TGCGCCAGCAGCCAAGATCAGTCCACCGGGGAGCTGTTTTTT

v_gene: TRBV5-6
abundance: few
j_gene: TRBJ2-2
d_gene: .
len: 15
CDR3aa: CASTHRGAGTGELFF
CDR3nt: TGTGCCAGCACCCACCGGGGGGCCGGAACCGGGGAGCTGTTTTTT